Below are 5 T cell receptor beta chains sequenced from a single sample in a study of technical replicates of blood from several donors. Assay used: immunoSEQ multiplex PCR; TCRdb lists only in-frame clones, some missing. The profile shows 100,000 or so clones, around 96% of them singletons. The sequenced sample consisted of T cells isolated from PBMCs. These receptors were collected from a human donor in good health.

The V call is TRBV5-1, the J call TRBJ2-5; D might be TRBD2 (7 bases). CDR3 length equals 14 residues. The germline CDR1 and CDR2 sequences are SGHRS and YFSETQ. V was pared by 2 bases and J by 3 bases, with 11 bases between. The CDR3 nucleotides read TGCGCCAGCAGCTTATCGGGGGGCGAAGAGACCCAGTACTTC. Translated: CASSLSGGEETQYF.

The rearrangement links TRBV5-4 to TRBJ1-3; no reliable D call. Trimming removed 2 bases at V and 6 bases at J, with 12 bases between. The germline V gene encodes CDR1 SGHNT and CDR2 YYREEE (reference sequence). This CDR3 is 14 amino acids long. The DNA for the CDR3 is TGTGCCAGCAGCTTTAGTCTAGCGAAAAACACCATATATTTT. Amino acid sequence: CASSFSLAKNTIYF.

The chain couples TRBV27 to TRBJ2-7, with D possibly TRBD1 on 6 matching bases. Trimming left V 7 bases short and J 7 bases short, with 14 bases between. The CDR3 sequence is 12 residues long. CDR1 and CDR2 (germline): MNHEY, SMNVEV (reference sequence). The CDR3: CASKLLGGEQYF. The CDR3 nucleotides are TGTGCCAGCAAACTTCTAGGGGGTGAGCAGTACTTC.

The chain links TRBV7-6 to TRBJ2-7, with D tentatively TRBD2 (5 bases). The CDR3 has 13 residues. V was pared by 4 bases and J by 2 bases, with 9 bases between. The V gene's germline CDR1 is SGHVS and CDR2 FNYEAQ. Written as DNA, the CDR3 is TGTGCCAGCAGCTCGCCCGGGGCCTACGAGCAGTACTTC. Its protein product is CASSSPGAYEQYF.

To note about this clone: The conserved phenylalanine or tryptophan normally closing the CDR3 is absent here, so this likely arose from a read error. The DNA is omitted, as the CDR3 cannot be located on it reliably, and the CDR3 follows TCRdb's listing. The chain employs TRBV23-1 and TRBJ2-7; TRBD1 was called by the table and not checked on the DNA. TRBV23-1 is an ORF, with its function uncertain. The CDR3 comprises 15 residues, both ends counted. CDR3 region: CASSQPNSHRTGGLP.